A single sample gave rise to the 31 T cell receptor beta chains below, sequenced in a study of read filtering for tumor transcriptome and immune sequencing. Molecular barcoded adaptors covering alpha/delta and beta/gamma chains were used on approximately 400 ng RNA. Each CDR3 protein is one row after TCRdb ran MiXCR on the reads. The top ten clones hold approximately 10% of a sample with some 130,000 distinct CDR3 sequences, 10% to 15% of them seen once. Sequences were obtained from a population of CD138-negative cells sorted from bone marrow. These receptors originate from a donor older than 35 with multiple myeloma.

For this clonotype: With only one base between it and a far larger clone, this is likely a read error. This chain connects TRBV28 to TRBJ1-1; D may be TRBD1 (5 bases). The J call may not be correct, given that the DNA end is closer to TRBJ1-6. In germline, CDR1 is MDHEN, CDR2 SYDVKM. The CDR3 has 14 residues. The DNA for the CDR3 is TGTGCCAGCGGCCCCGGGCAGGGCCGGTCACCCCTCCACTTT. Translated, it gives CASGPGQGRSPLHF.

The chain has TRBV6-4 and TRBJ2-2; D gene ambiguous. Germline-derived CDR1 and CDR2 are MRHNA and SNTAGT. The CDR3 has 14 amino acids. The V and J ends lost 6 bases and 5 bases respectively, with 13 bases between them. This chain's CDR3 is CASRKGPTTGELFF. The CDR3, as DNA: TGTGCCAGCAGAAAGGGTCCCACTACCGGGGAGCTGTTTTTT.

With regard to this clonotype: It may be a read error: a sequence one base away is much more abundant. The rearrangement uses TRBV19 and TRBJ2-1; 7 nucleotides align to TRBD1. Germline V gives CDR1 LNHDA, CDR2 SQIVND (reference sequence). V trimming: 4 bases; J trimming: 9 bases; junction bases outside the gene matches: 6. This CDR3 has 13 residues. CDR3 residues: CASSTGRDSEQFF. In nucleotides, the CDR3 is TGTGCCAGTAGTACGGGCAGGGACAGTGAGCAGTTCTTC.

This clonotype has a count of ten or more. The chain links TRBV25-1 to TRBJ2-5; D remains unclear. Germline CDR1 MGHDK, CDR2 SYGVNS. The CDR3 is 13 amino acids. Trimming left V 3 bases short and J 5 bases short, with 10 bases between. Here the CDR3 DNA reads TGTGCCAGCAGTGATCCTGGATTGGAGACCCAGTACTTC. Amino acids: CASSDPGLETQYF.

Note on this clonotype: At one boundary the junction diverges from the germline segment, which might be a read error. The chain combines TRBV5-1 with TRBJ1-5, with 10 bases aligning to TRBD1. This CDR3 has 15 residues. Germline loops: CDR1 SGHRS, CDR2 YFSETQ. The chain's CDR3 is CASRTGTGAGQPQHF. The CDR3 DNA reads TGTGCCAGCAGGACCGGGACAGGGGCTGGCCAGCCCCAGCATTTT.

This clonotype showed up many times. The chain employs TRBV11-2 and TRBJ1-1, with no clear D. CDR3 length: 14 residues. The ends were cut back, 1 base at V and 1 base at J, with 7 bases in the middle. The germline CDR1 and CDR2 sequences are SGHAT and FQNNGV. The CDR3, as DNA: TGTGCCAGCAGCTTAGGGGTCCCGAACACTGAAGCTTTCTTT. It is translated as CASSLGVPNTEAFF.

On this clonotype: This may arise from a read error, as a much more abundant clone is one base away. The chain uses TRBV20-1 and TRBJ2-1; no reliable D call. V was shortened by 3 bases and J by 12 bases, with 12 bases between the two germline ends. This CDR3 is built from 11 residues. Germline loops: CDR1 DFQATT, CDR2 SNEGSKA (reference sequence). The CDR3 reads CSASRPDGQFF. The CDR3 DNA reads TGCAGTGCTAGTCGCCCGGATGGGCAGTTCTTC.

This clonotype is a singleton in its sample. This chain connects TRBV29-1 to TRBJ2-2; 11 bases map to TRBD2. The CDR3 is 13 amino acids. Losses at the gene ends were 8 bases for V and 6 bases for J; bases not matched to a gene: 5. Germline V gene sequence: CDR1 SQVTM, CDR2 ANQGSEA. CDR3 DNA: TGCAGCTCTCTAGCGGGAGGAGCCGGGGAGCTGTTTTTT. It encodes CSSLAGGAGELFF.

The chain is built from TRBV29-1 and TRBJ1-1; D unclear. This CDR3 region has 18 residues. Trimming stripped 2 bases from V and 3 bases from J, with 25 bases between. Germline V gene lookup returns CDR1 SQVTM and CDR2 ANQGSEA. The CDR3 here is CSVELLRRVGGFDTEAFF. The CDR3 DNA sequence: TGCAGCGTTGAATTATTGAGGCGAGTAGGAGGGTTCGACACTGAAGCTTTCTTT.

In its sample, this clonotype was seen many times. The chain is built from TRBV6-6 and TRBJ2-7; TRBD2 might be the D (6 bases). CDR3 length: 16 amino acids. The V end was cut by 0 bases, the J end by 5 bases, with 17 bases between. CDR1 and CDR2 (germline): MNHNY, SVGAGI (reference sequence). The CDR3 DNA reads TGTGCCAGCAGTTACTCGAGAAATAGCGGAGGCCACGAGCAGTACTTC. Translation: CASSYSRNSGGHEQYF.

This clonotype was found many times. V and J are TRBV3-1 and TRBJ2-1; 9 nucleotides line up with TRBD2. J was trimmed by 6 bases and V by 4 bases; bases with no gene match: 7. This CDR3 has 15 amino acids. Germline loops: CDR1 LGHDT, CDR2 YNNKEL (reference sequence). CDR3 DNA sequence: TGTGCCAGCAGCCTAGGGACTAGCTTGGGCAATGAGCAGTTCTTC. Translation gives CASSLGTSLGNEQFF.

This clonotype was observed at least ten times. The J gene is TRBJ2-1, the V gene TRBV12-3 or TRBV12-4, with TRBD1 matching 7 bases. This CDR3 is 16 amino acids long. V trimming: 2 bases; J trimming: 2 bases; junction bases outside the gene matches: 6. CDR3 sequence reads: CASSLKQGFAYNEQFF. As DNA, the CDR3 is TGTGCCAGCAGTTTAAAACAGGGGTTCGCCTACAATGAGCAGTTCTTC.

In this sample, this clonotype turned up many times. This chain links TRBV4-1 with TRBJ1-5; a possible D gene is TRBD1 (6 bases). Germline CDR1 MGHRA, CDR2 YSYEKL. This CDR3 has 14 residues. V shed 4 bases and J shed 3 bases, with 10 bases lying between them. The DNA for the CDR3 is TGCGCCAGCAGCCTGAGGGGGGACAATCAGCCCCAGCATTTT. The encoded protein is CASSLRGDNQPQHF.

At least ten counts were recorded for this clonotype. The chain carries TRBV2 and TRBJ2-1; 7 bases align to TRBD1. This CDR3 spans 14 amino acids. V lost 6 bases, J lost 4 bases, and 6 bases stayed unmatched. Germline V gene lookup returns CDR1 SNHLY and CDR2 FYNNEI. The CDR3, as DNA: TGTGCCAGCAGGGACAGGAGTCTTTACAATGAGCAGTTCTTC. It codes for CASRDRSLYNEQFF.

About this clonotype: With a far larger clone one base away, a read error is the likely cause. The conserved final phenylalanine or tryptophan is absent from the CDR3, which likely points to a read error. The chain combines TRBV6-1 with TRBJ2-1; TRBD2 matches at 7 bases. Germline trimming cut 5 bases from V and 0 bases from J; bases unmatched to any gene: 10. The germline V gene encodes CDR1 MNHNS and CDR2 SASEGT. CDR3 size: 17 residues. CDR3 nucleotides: TGTGCCAGCAGTAAGAGGGGAGCGGGGAGCTCCTACAATGAGCAGTTCTCC. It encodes CASSKRGAGSSYNEQFS.

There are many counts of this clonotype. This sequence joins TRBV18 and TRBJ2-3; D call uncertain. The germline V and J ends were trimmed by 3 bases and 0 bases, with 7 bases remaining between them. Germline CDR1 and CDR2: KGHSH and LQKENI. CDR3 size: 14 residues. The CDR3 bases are TGTGCCAGCTCACCCAGTACTAGCACAGATACGCAGTATTTT. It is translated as CASSPSTSTDTQYF.

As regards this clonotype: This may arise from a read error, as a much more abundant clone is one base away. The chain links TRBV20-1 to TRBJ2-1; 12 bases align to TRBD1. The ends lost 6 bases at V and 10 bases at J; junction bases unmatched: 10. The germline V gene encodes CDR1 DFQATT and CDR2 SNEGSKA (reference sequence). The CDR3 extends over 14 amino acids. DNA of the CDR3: TGCAGTGCCTCAGATAGGGACAGGGGGCGCGAGCAGTTCTTC. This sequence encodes CSASDRDRGREQFF.

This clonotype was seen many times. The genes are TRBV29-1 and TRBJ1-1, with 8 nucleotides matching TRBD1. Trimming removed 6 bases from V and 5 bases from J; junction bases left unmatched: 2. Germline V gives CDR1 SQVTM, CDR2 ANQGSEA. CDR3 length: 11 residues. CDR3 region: CSVDRGTEAFF. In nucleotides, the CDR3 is TGCAGCGTCGACAGGGGTACTGAAGCTTTCTTT.

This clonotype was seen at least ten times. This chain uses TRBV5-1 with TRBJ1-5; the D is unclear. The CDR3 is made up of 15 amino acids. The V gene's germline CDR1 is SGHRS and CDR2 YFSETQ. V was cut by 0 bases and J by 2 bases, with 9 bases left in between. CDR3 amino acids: CASSLGAPGNQPQHF. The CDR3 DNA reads TGCGCCAGCAGCTTGGGTGCGCCCGGCAATCAGCCCCAGCATTTT.

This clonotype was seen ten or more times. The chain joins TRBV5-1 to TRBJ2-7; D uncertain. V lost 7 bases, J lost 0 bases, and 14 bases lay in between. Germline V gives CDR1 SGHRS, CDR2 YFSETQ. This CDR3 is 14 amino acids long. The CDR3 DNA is TGCGCCAGCTCAGTCGATCCGTCCTCCTACGAGCAGTACTTC. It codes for CASSVDPSSYEQYF.

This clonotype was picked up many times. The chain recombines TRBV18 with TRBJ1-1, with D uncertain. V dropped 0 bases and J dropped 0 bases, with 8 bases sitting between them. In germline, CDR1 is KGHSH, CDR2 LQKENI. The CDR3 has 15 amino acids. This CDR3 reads CASSPPNNMNTEAFF. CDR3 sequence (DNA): TGTGCCAGCTCACCACCGAATAACATGAACACTGAAGCTTTCTTT.

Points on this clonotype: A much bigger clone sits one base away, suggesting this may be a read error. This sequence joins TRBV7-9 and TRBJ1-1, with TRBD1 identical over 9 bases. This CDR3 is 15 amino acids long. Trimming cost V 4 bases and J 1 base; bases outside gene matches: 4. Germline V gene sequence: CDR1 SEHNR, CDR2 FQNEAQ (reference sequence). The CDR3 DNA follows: TGTGCCAGCAGCTCGGGGACAGGGCGGAACACTGAAGCTTTCTTT. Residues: CASSSGTGRNTEAFF.

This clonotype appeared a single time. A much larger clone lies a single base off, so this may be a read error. This CDR3 reads CSARRPLSTDTQYF. DNA for the CDR3: TGCAGTGCTAGACGGCCCCTCAGCACAGATACGCAGTATTTT. This chain links TRBV20-1 with TRBJ2-3, with D uncertain. Germline V gene lookup returns CDR1 DFQATT and CDR2 SNEGSKA (reference sequence). CDR3 length equals 14 residues. Trimming cost V 2 bases and J 0 bases, with 9 bases left between them.

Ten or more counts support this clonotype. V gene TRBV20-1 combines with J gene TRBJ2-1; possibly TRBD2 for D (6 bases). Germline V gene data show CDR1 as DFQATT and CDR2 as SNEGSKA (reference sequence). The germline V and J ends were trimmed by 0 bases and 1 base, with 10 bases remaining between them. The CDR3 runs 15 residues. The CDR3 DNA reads TGCAGTGCTAGAGATCTTGGGAGGTCCTACAATGAGCAGTTCTTC. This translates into CSARDLGRSYNEQFF.

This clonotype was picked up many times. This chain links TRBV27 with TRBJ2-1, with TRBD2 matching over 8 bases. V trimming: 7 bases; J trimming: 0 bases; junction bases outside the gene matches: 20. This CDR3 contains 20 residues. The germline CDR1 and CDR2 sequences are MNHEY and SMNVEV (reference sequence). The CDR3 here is CASTPLAGTRGGFSYNEQFF. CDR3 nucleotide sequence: TGTGCCAGCACTCCACTCGCCGGGACTAGAGGAGGATTCTCCTACAATGAGCAGTTCTTC.

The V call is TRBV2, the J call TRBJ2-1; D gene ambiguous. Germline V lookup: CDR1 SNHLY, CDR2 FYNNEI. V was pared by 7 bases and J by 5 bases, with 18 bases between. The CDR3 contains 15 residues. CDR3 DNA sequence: TGTGCCAGCAAGGTGGGATTTAGGTATAACAATGAGCAGTTCTTC. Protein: CASKVGFRYNNEQFF.

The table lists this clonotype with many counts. In DNA form, the CDR3 reads TGTGCCAGCAGACAGGGGAACTACAATGAGCAGTTCTTC. This sequence encodes CASRQGNYNEQFF. This chain links TRBV12-3 or TRBV12-4 with TRBJ2-1; TRBD1 agrees at 7 bases. The junction had 2 bases not matched to a gene; V was cut back by 6 bases and J by 3 bases. The CDR3 is 13 amino acids.

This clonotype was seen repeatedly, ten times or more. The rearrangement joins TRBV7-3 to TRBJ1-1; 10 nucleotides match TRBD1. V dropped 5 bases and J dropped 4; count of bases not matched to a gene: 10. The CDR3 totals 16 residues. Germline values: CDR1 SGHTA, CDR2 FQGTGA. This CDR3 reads CASSPSTGGFGTEAFF. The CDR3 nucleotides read TGTGCCAGCAGCCCCTCGACAGGGGGCTTTGGCACTGAAGCTTTCTTT. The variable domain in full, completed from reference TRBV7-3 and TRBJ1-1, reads GAGVSQTPSNKVTEKGKYVELRCDPISGHTALYWYRQSLGQGPEFLIYFQGTGAADDSGLPNDRFFAVRPEGSVSTLKIQRTERGDSAVYLCASSPSTGGFGTEAFFGQGTRLTVV.

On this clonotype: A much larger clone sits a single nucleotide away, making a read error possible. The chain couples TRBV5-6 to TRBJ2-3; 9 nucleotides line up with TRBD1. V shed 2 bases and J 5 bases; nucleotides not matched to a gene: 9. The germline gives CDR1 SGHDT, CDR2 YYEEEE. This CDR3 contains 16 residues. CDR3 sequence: CASSFGTGSSGDTQYF. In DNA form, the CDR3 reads TGTGCCAGCAGCTTCGGGACAGGGAGCTCCGGAGATACGCAGTATTTT.

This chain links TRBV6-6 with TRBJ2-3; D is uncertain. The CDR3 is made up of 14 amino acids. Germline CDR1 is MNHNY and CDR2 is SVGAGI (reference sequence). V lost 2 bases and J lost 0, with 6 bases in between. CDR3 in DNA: TGTGCCAGCAGTTACCAGTCTAGCACAGATACGCAGTATTTT. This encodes CASSYQSSTDTQYF.

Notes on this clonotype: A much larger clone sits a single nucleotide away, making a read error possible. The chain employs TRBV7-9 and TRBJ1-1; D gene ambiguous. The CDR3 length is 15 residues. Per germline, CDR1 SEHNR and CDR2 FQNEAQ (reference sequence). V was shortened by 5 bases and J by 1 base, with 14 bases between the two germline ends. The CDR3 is CASSPLGLTNTEAFF. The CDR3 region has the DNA TGTGCCAGCAGCCCATTAGGGTTGACGAACACTGAAGCTTTCTTT.